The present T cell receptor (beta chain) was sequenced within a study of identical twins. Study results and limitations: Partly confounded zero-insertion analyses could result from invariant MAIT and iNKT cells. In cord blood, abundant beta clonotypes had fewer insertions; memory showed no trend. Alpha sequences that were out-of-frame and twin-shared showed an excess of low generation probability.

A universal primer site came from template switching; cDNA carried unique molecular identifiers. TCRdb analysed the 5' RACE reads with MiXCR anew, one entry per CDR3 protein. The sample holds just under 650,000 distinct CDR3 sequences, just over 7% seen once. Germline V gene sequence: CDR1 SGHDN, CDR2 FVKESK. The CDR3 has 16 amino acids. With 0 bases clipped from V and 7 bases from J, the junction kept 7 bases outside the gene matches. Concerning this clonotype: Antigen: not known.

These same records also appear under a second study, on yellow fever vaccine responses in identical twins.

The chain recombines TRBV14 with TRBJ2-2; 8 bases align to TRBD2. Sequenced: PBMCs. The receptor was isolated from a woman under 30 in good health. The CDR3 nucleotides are TGTGCCAGCAGCCAAGATGTAGCGGGACCAGACGGGGAGCTGTTTTTT. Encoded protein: CASSQDVAGPDGELFF.